Described below is a single TCR beta chain sequence and its context. These data are taken from a study of technical replicates of blood from several donors. Using immunoSEQ multiplex PCR, the repertoire was profiled, and TCRdb retains in-frame clones only, with some absent. This table has around 80,000 clones, roughly 94% appearing once. This CDR3 region has 16 residues. Germline CDR1 MNHNY, CDR2 SVGAGI (reference sequence). With V trimmed by 2 bases and J by 4 bases, 8 bases remained unmatched. Sequenced input: T cells isolated from PBMCs. The chain carries TRBV6-6 and TRBJ2-1; 7 bases are shared with TRBD2. The TCR originated in a human donor in good health. CDR3 bases: TGTGCCAGCAGTTACGGGGCGGGAGCGGGTTACAATGAGCAGTTCTTC. The encoded protein is CASSYGAGAGYNEQFF.